The 29 T cell receptor beta chains given below trace back to one sample, sequenced in a study of shared clonotypes between healthy human individuals. The data were produced by immunoSEQ multiplex PCR, yet TCRdb's version contains in-frame clones alone and is incomplete. The sample holds 1.6 million or so clones, 95% to 97% seen once. The sample was naive CD4+ T cells sorted from blood. Subset given: CD45RA+ positively selected. Receptors originate from a man aged 30 to 39 in good health.

About this clone itself: The sample carries other DNA sequences with the same CDR3. The chain combines TRBV5-1 with TRBJ2-3; D is uncertain. This CDR3 region has 16 residues. Germline V gene lookup returns CDR1 SGHRS and CDR2 YFSETQ. Trimming shortened V by 0 bases and J by 2 bases, and 13 bases separated the two germline ends. The CDR3 loop is CASSLVGGASTDTQYF. The CDR3 nucleotides read TGCGCCAGCAGCTTGGTTGGTGGAGCGTCCACAGATACGCAGTATTTT.

The chain carries TRBV28 and TRBJ1-3, with no clear D. Trimming took 3 bases from V and 0 from J, leaving 9 bases between them. The CDR3 length is 15 residues. Looked up from germline, CDR1 is MDHEN and CDR2 is SYDVKM. The CDR3: CASSFSGFSGNTIYF. In DNA form, the CDR3 reads TGTGCCAGCAGTTTCAGCGGCTTCTCTGGAAACACCATATATTTT.

The chain couples TRBV2 to TRBJ2-3; possible D gene TRBD2, 6 bases. The CDR3 sequence is 15 residues long. With 8 bases removed from V and 0 bases from J, the gap between germline ends came to 15 bases. In germline, CDR1 is SNHLY, CDR2 FYNNEI. The CDR3: CASRERAASTDTQYF. The CDR3 bases are TGTGCCAGCCGGGAGCGGGCCGCTAGCACAGATACGCAGTATTTT.

This clone was counted only a few times. The chain combines TRBV20-1 with TRBJ1-5; D perhaps matches TRBD1 (6 bases). CDR3 size: 10 residues. CDR1 and CDR2 from the germline V gene are DFQATT and SNEGSKA (reference sequence). The germline V and J ends were trimmed by 3 bases and 13 bases, with 10 bases remaining between them. DNA for the CDR3: TGCAGTGCTAGGAGGACAGCTCAGCATTTT. Its translation: CSARRTAQHF.

V usage is TRBV11-2 and J usage is TRBJ2-5, with a possible D match to TRBD1 (5 bases). In germline, CDR1 is SGHAT, CDR2 FQNNGV. The CDR3 covers 15 residues. Trimming stripped 6 bases from V and 5 bases from J, with 19 bases between. CDR3 protein: CASRHYRSGSETQYF. DNA for the CDR3: TGTGCCAGCAGACATTACCGCTCAGGGTCGGAGACCCAGTACTTC.

This clone was seen only once. The chain has TRBV4-3 and TRBJ2-1, with D hard to call. The CDR3 spans 15 residues. The germline CDR1 and CDR2 sequences are LGHNA and YSLEER. The germline V and J ends were trimmed by 5 bases and 0 bases, with 11 bases remaining between them. The CDR3 sequence is CASSAQVRSYNEQFF. DNA of the CDR3: TGCGCCAGCAGCGCCCAAGTGCGCTCCTACAATGAGCAGTTCTTC.

This chain links TRBV7-9 with TRBJ2-1; the D gene is possibly TRBD1 (6 bases). The CDR3 consists of 16 residues. Trimming removed 6 bases from V and 2 bases from J, with 17 bases in between. CDR1 is SEHNR, CDR2 FQNEAQ, per germline (reference sequence). In DNA form, the CDR3 reads TGTGCCAGCAGGGGACCGCAGGGGATCGCCTACAATGAGCAGTTCTTC. It translates to CASRGPQGIAYNEQFF.

The V call is TRBV5-1, the J call TRBJ1-1; the D is unclear. V was pared by 4 bases and J by 4 bases, with 14 bases between. This CDR3 is built from 14 residues. CDR1 SGHRS and CDR2 YFSETQ come from the germline V gene. CDR3 sequence reads: CASSPNPGGTEAFF. The CDR3 coding sequence is TGCGCCAGCAGCCCGAATCCCGGCGGCACTGAAGCTTTCTTT. Combining the CDR3 with reference TRBV5-1 and TRBJ1-1 gives the whole variable domain KAGVTQTPRYLIKTRGQQVTLSCSPISGHRSVSWYQQTPGQGLQFLFEYFSETQRNKGNFPGRFSGRQFSNSRSEMNVSTLELGDSALYLCASSPNPGGTEAFFGQGTRLTVV.

The V call is TRBV5-1, the J call TRBJ1-2, with D perhaps TRBD1 (5 bases). CDR3 length equals 14 residues. The germline V gene encodes CDR1 SGHRS and CDR2 YFSETQ. V was pared by 4 bases and J by 6 bases, with 16 bases between. The CDR3 loop is CASSPRDSGHGYTF. CDR3 nucleotides: TGCGCCAGCAGCCCCCGTGACAGCGGGCATGGCTACACCTTC.

The chain has TRBV28 and TRBJ2-7; weak D call: TRBD1 (6 bases). Trimming took off 7 bases at V and 0 bases at J, with 16 bases between the two ends. This CDR3 is built from 15 residues. The germline V gene encodes CDR1 MDHEN and CDR2 SYDVKM. The CDR3 reads CASTHTDRSSYEQYF. CDR3 nucleotide sequence: TGTGCCAGCACCCACACCGACAGGTCCTCCTACGAGCAGTACTTC.

The chain employs TRBV29-1 and TRBJ2-7; TRBD1 or TRBD2 may be the D gene (5 bases each). The V end lost 4 bases, the J end lost 0 bases, and 10 bases lay between the germline ends. The V gene's germline CDR1 is SQVTM and CDR2 ANQGSEA. The CDR3 length is 13 residues. The CDR3 DNA follows: TGCAGCGTTGCCGGGACCGCCTCCTACGAGCAGTACTTC. Amino acid sequence: CSVAGTASYEQYF.

The genes are TRBV5-1 and TRBJ2-1; 11 nucleotides align to TRBD1. The V gene's germline CDR1 is SGHRS and CDR2 YFSETQ. The CDR3 totals 16 residues. V lost 2 bases, J lost 8 bases, and 9 bases stayed unmatched. This chain's CDR3 is CASSLKSGQGVYEQFF. The CDR3 DNA reads as TGCGCCAGCAGCTTAAAATCGGGACAGGGGGTTTATGAGCAGTTCTTC.

The chain uses TRBV29-1 and TRBJ1-1; perhaps TRBD1 as D (6 bases). The V and J ends lost 8 bases and 0 bases respectively, with 22 bases between them. CDR1 and CDR2 (germline): SQVTM, ANQGSEA. The CDR3 is 16 amino acids. The CDR3 region has the DNA TGCAGCCTAACCCGGCGAGGGGGACGGGTGAACACTGAAGCTTTCTTT. Translation: CSLTRRGGRVNTEAFF.

The chain carries TRBV9 and TRBJ2-7; 7 bases align to TRBD2. Trimming took 0 bases from V and 4 from J; bases not matched to a gene: 13. The CDR3 extends over 17 amino acids. The germline V gene encodes CDR1 SGDLS and CDR2 YYNGEE. The CDR3 region has the DNA TGTGCCAGCAGCGTAGCCCCACGGGGCGCGGGAGTTTACGAGCAGTACTTC. Translation gives CASSVAPRGAGVYEQYF.

This clone came up once. This chain joins TRBV7-6 and TRBJ1-5, with D perhaps TRBD1 (5 bases). Germline CDR1 and CDR2: SGHVS and FNYEAQ. V lost 0 bases to trimming and J lost 7 bases, with 16 bases between them. The CDR3 totals 16 residues. The CDR3 reads CASSLAGGGAGQPQHF. CDR3 nucleotides: TGTGCCAGCAGCTTAGCTGGCGGCGGGGCGGGACAGCCCCAGCATTTT.

The rearrangement uses TRBV6-4 and TRBJ2-1; 8 bases match TRBD2. CDR3 length: 15 residues. V trimming: 5 bases; J trimming: 0 bases; junction bases outside the gene matches: 3. In germline, CDR1 is MRHNA, CDR2 SNTAGT. CDR3 loop: CASSSTSGSYNEQFF. The DNA for the CDR3 is TGTGCCAGCAGTTCCACTAGCGGCTCCTACAATGAGCAGTTCTTC.

The gene calls are TRBV25-1 and TRBJ2-3; no clear D gene. Per the germline V gene, CDR1 is MGHDK and CDR2 is SYGVNS. The CDR3 contains 14 residues. The V and J ends lost 3 bases and 2 bases respectively, with 9 bases between them. The CDR3 reads CASSDLQLTDTQYF. In nucleotides, the CDR3 is TGTGCCAGCAGTGATTTACAGCTCACAGATACGCAGTATTTT.

The chain recombines TRBV9 with TRBJ2-7; no firm D call. The germline gives CDR1 SGDLS, CDR2 YYNGEE. The CDR3 sequence is 14 residues long. With 0 bases removed from V and 3 bases from J, the gap between germline ends came to 10 bases. The CDR3 loop is CASSVAVTGYEQYF. The CDR3 DNA reads as TGTGCCAGCAGCGTAGCAGTGACGGGCTACGAGCAGTACTTC.

The chain employs TRBV7-9 and TRBJ2-3, with 14 bases identical to TRBD2. The CDR3 runs 17 residues. With 1 base clipped from V and 3 bases from J, the junction kept 3 bases outside the gene matches. Germline CDR1 reads SEHNR; CDR2 reads FQNEAQ (reference sequence). CDR3 region: CASSLGGLAGETDTQYF. The CDR3 DNA reads TGTGCCAGCAGCTTAGGGGGACTAGCGGGAGAAACAGATACGCAGTATTTT.

The chain couples TRBV6-1 to TRBJ2-5; a weak D match, TRBD2 (5 bases). Germline CDR1 is MNHNS and CDR2 is SASEGT. The CDR3 has 14 residues. V gave up 6 bases and J gave up 5 bases, with 16 bases separating them. CDR3: CASRLKGVEETQYF. The CDR3 DNA reads TGTGCCAGCAGGCTGAAGGGAGTGGAGGAGACCCAGTACTTC.

The V call is TRBV5-4, the J call TRBJ1-4; D possibly corresponds to TRBD1 (5 bases). Germline V gene lookup returns CDR1 SGHNT and CDR2 YYREEE (reference sequence). This CDR3 has 20 residues. V dropped 3 bases and J dropped 0 bases, with 24 bases sitting between them. In nucleotides, the CDR3 is TGTGCCAGCAGCTCTGGTACAAGGCGAAGGGGCTATGCAACTAATGAAAAACTGTTTTTT. As protein: CASSSGTRRRGYATNEKLFF.

The chain combines TRBV6-1 with TRBJ2-7, with 8 bases aligning to TRBD1. The CDR3 covers 16 residues. J gave up 2 bases and V 4 bases, and 10 bases lay outside the gene matches. The V gene's germline CDR1 is MNHNS and CDR2 SASEGT. The CDR3 DNA sequence: TGTGCCAGCAGTGCCCCTCCGGGACAGGAAACCTACGAGCAGTACTTC. This translates into CASSAPPGQETYEQYF.

The chain uses TRBV18 and TRBJ2-1; the D is unclear. The CDR3 has 14 residues. The V end lost 2 bases, the J end lost 4 bases, and 9 bases lay between the germline ends. Germline V lookup: CDR1 KGHSH, CDR2 LQKENI. The chain's CDR3 is CASSPATAYNEQFF. CDR3 coding DNA: TGTGCCAGCTCACCAGCAACGGCTTACAATGAGCAGTTCTTC.

V usage is TRBV6-5 and J usage is TRBJ2-1; perhaps TRBD2 as D (6 bases). The CDR3 runs 14 residues. In germline, CDR1 is MNHEY, CDR2 SVGAGI. Trimming took 8 bases from V and 3 from J, leaving 14 bases between them. CDR3 DNA sequence: TGTGCCAGCTCCCCCGTGGGGGGCTACAATGAGCAGTTCTTC. It is translated as CASSPVGGYNEQFF.

V and J are TRBV7-2 and TRBJ2-1; D might be TRBD1 (5 bases). This CDR3 is built from 15 residues. V was cut by 3 bases and J by 0 bases, with 9 bases left in between. Germline V gene data show CDR1 as SGHTA and CDR2 as FQGNSA. CDR3 protein: CASSLTASSYNEQFF. In nucleotides, the CDR3 is TGTGCCAGCAGCTTGACAGCGAGCTCCTACAATGAGCAGTTCTTC.

The gene calls are TRBV5-4 and TRBJ2-2; 9 bases are a match to TRBD1. The CDR3 sequence is 17 residues long. With V trimmed by 3 bases and J by 8 bases, 14 bases remained unmatched. Germline-derived CDR1 and CDR2 are SGHNT and YYREEE (reference sequence). The CDR3 loop is CASSSAGQGFFVGELFF. The DNA of the CDR3 is TGTGCCAGCAGCTCCGCGGGACAGGGTTTCTTTGTTGGGGAGCTGTTTTTT.

The rearrangement joins TRBV9 to TRBJ2-3, with a possible D match to TRBD1 (6 bases). Germline loops: CDR1 SGDLS, CDR2 YYNGEE. The CDR3 runs 17 residues. V was cut by 0 bases and J by 2 bases, with 16 bases left in between. CDR3: CASSVGRGGQNTDTQYF. In nucleotides, the CDR3 is TGTGCCAGCAGCGTAGGAAGGGGCGGACAGAACACAGATACGCAGTATTTT.

As to this clone: Other nucleotide sequences from this sample produce the same CDR3. The chain employs TRBV18 and TRBJ2-1, with TRBD2 as a possible D gene (6 bases). There are 13 residues in the CDR3. Between the trimmed V and J ends, which lost 2 bases and 6 bases, there was a span of 8 bases. CDR1 and CDR2 (germline): KGHSH, LQKENI. The CDR3 DNA follows: TGTGCCAGCTCACCAGGGACTTTCAATGAGCAGTTCTTC. Protein sequence: CASSPGTFNEQFF.

V and J are TRBV7-9 and TRBJ2-7, with D perhaps TRBD2 (6 bases). Germline V CDR1 and CDR2: SEHNR, FQNEAQ (reference sequence). V lost 5 bases, J lost 5 bases, and 10 bases lay in between. The CDR3 runs to 12 residues. The CDR3 sequence is CASSPGDHEQYF. CDR3 bases: TGTGCCAGCAGCCCGGGGGACCACGAGCAGTACTTC. The full variable domain, rest sourced from reference TRBV7-9 and TRBJ2-7, is DTGVSQNPRHKITKRGQNVTFRCDPISEHNRLYWYRQTLGQGPEFLTYFQNEAQLEKSRLLSDRFSAERPKGSFSTLEIQRTEQGDSAMYLCASSPGDHEQYFGPGTRLTVT.